The 21 T cell receptor beta chains in this list originate from one sample, sequenced in a study of shared clonotypes between healthy human individuals. Sequencing was performed with immunoSEQ multiplex PCR; in TCRdb, only in-frame clones are kept and a portion is missing. Altogether approximately 530,000 clones are present, roughly 95% being singletons, with the ten largest covering 0.06%. The sequenced sample was naive CD4+ T cells sorted from blood. As for subset: CD45RA+ positively selected. These receptors all stem from a woman under 40 in good health.

The chain carries TRBV5-4 and TRBJ1-5; D remains ambiguous. CDR1 and CDR2 from the germline V gene are SGHNT and YYREEE (reference sequence). Between the trimmed V and J ends, which lost 2 bases and 0 bases, there was a span of 3 bases. This CDR3 has 13 residues. The CDR3 loop reads CASSFDSNQPQHF. CDR3 nucleotide sequence: TGTGCCAGCAGCTTTGATAGCAATCAGCCCCAGCATTTT.

The V and J genes are TRBV19 and TRBJ2-3; 7 positions agree with TRBD1. The germline CDR1 and CDR2 sequences are LNHDA and SQIVND (reference sequence). V was pared by 3 bases and J by 4 bases, with 13 bases of the junction left unmatched. The CDR3 contains 17 residues. CDR3 sequence: CASSMREGAYPADTQYF. The CDR3 DNA reads TGTGCCAGTAGTATGCGTGAGGGGGCCTATCCGGCAGATACGCAGTATTTT. Filled out from reference TRBV19 and TRBJ2-3, the complete variable domain reads DGGITQSPKYLFRKEGQNVTLSCEQNLNHDAMYWYRQDPGQGLRLIYYSQIVNDFQKGDIAEGYSVSREKKESFPLTVTSAQKNPTAFYLCASSMREGAYPADTQYFGPGTRLTVL.

This rearrangement joins TRBV4-1 to TRBJ2-7, with 8 nucleotides matching TRBD2. The CDR3 loop spans 14 amino acids. Germline-derived CDR1 and CDR2 are MGHRA and YSYEKL. V gave up 3 bases and J gave up 2 bases; unmatched junction bases: 3. The DNA of the CDR3 is TGCGCCAGCAGCCAGGCGGGAGGAACCTACGAGCAGTACTTC. Its translation is CASSQAGGTYEQYF.

The V call is TRBV4-1, the J call TRBJ1-1; a possible D gene is TRBD1 (6 bases). The germline V and J ends were trimmed by 3 bases and 0 bases, with 14 bases remaining between them. The CDR3 has 16 residues. Per the germline V gene, CDR1 is MGHRA and CDR2 is YSYEKL. The CDR3 here is CASSHSTDRVNTEAFF. CDR3 DNA sequence: TGCGCCAGCAGCCATTCAACGGACAGAGTGAACACTGAAGCTTTCTTT.

The chain combines TRBV28 with TRBJ2-5, with no clear D. The DNA matches TRBJ2-7 better at its end, which makes the J call doubtful. Germline loops: CDR1 MDHEN, CDR2 SYDVKM. The CDR3 contains 12 residues. Written as DNA, the CDR3 is TGTGCCAGCAGTTTAAATGTTCCCGAGCAGTACTTC. This codes for CASSLNVPEQYF.

Here the CDR3 reads CASSLGLANSVSYEQYF. CDR3 bases: TGCGCCAGCAGCCTGGGACTAGCGAACTCCGTCTCCTACGAGCAGTACTTC. The chain recombines TRBV5-1 with TRBJ2-7; 10 nucleotides align to TRBD2. The ends lost 4 bases at V and 0 bases at J; junction bases unmatched: 10. Germline CDR1 reads SGHRS; CDR2 reads YFSETQ. The CDR3 loop spans 17 amino acids. Complete variable domain (other parts from reference TRBV5-1 and TRBJ2-7): KAGVTQTPRYLIKTRGQQVTLSCSPISGHRSVSWYQQTPGQGLQFLFEYFSETQRNKGNFPGRFSGRQFSNSRSEMNVSTLELGDSALYLCASSLGLANSVSYEQYFGPGTRLTVT.

This rearrangement joins TRBV21-1 to TRBJ1-5. TRBV21-1 is listed as a pseudogene. This CDR3 is 14 amino acids long. The CDR3 spells CAWRAGGGEQPQHF. In nucleotides, the CDR3 is TGTGCCTGGCGAGCGGGGGGAGGCGAACAGCCCCAGCATTTT.

The V and J genes are TRBV25-1 and TRBJ1-2, with D uncertain. The V gene lost 0 bases and the J gene lost 4 bases, with 12 bases spanning the gap. Germline V gives CDR1 MGHDK, CDR2 SYGVNS. The CDR3 runs 15 residues. The CDR3 bases are TGTGCCAGCAGTGAATATCCTCAGGATATCTATGGCTACACCTTC. Translating gives CASSEYPQDIYGYTF.

The rearrangement joins TRBV30 to TRBJ1-5, with D tentatively TRBD1 (6 bases). The germline gives CDR1 GTSNPN, CDR2 SVGIG (reference sequence). Trimming stripped 2 bases from V and 2 bases from J, with 10 bases between. This CDR3 region has 14 residues. The CDR3 sequence is CAWSTPGGNQPQHF. CDR3 in DNA: TGTGCCTGGAGTACCCCAGGGGGCAATCAGCCCCAGCATTTT. The whole variable domain, filled in from reference TRBV30 and TRBJ1-5, reads SQTIHQWPATLVQPVGSPLSLECTVEGTSNPNLYWYRQAAGRGLQLLFYSVGIGQISSEVPQNLSASRPQDRQFILSSKKLLLSDSGFYLCAWSTPGGNQPQHFGDGTRLSIL.

The rearrangement uses TRBV21-1 and TRBJ2-7. TRBV21-1 counts as a pseudogene. The CDR3 length is 11 residues. CDR3 residues: CASSRPYEQYF. CDR3 in DNA: TGTGCCAGCAGCCGACCCTACGAGCAGTACTTC.

This clone was seen once. The chain joins TRBV28 to TRBJ1-5, with unresolved D. Trimming took off 5 bases at V and 5 bases at J, with 4 bases between the two ends. CDR1 is MDHEN and CDR2 is SYDVKM in the germline V gene. The CDR3 extends over 11 amino acids. CDR3 bases: TGTGCCAGCAGTCCCGATCAGCCCCAGCATTTT. This encodes CASSPDQPQHF.

This clone occurred once. The genes are TRBV11-2 and TRBJ2-3, with D perhaps matching TRBD2 (6 bases). Germline V gives CDR1 SGHAT, CDR2 FQNNGV. The CDR3 extends over 16 amino acids. With 3 bases removed from V and 3 bases from J, the gap between germline ends came to 16 bases. The DNA for the CDR3 is TGTGCCAGCAGCTTGAGGAGGGCCATTGTAACAGATACGCAGTATTTT. Translated: CASSLRRAIVTDTQYF.

Remarks on this clone: A read error may account for a junction end that differs from germline. This chain joins TRBV4-1 and TRBJ2-7, with TRBD2 as a possible D gene (5 bases). Germline CDR1 reads MGHRA; CDR2 reads YSYEKL. The CDR3 runs to 15 residues. CDR3 loop: CASSQDASGGYEQYF. DNA for the CDR3: TGTGCCAGCAGCCAAGACGCTAGTGGAGGCTACGAGCAGTACTTC.

The chain combines TRBV28 with TRBJ2-2, with 7 bases fitting TRBD2. The CDR3 is made up of 18 amino acids. CDR1 and CDR2 (germline): MDHEN, SYDVKM. V trimming: 1 base; J trimming: 0 bases; junction bases outside the gene matches: 8. The CDR3 loop reads CASSLSLLADANTGELFF. In DNA, the CDR3 is TGTGCCAGCAGTTTATCTCTCCTAGCGGACGCGAACACCGGGGAGCTGTTTTTT.

The J gene is TRBJ1-2, the V gene TRBV7-3; D call uncertain. Germline V lookup: CDR1 SGHTA, CDR2 FQGTGA. V was shortened by 0 bases and J by 6 bases, with 8 bases between the two germline ends. CDR3 length equals 13 residues. The CDR3 nucleotides are TGTGCCAGCAGCTTAACGGCCTCTGATGGCTACACCTTC. It specifies CASSLTASDGYTF.

The gene calls are TRBV19 and TRBJ2-7, with a tentative D call TRBD1 (6 bases). The CDR3 totals 14 residues. Germline CDR1 and CDR2: LNHDA and SQIVND (reference sequence). Trimming pared 3 bases from V and 3 bases from J, leaving 12 bases between. The CDR3 sequence: CASSIQQGNYEQYF. The CDR3 bases are TGTGCCAGTAGTATTCAACAGGGAAACTACGAGCAGTACTTC.

This chain uses TRBV11-1 with TRBJ1-1; D call uncertain. Germline V CDR1 and CDR2: SGHAT, FQDESV (reference sequence). The CDR3 runs to 16 residues. V was trimmed by 5 bases and J by 3 bases, leaving 19 bases between them. CDR3 nucleotide sequence: TGTGCCAGCAGCCCGGTATGGGAAAGTAGGTACACTGAAGCTTTCTTT. This gives the protein CASSPVWESRYTEAFF.

The chain carries TRBV19 and TRBJ2-2, with 9 positions matching TRBD2. Germline V gene data show CDR1 as LNHDA and CDR2 as SQIVND (reference sequence). V gave up 7 bases and J gave up 5 bases; unmatched junction bases: 11. The CDR3 runs to 16 residues. Written as DNA, the CDR3 is TGTGCCAGTAAAGTTTTTAGCGGGAGTGAAACCGGGGAGCTGTTTTTT. Residues: CASKVFSGSETGELFF. The whole variable domain, remainder taken from reference TRBV19 and TRBJ2-2, is DGGITQSPKYLFRKEGQNVTLSCEQNLNHDAMYWYRQDPGQGLRLIYYSQIVNDFQKGDIAEGYSVSREKKESFPLTVTSAQKNPTAFYLCASKVFSGSETGELFFGEGSRLTVL.

V gene TRBV30 combines with J gene TRBJ2-7; D ambiguous. Deletions cut 1 base from V and 4 bases from J, with 5 bases between. Germline CDR1 GTSNPN, CDR2 SVGIG (reference sequence). The CDR3 has 11 residues. The CDR3 reads CAWSGNYEQYF. The CDR3 bases are TGTGCCTGGAGTGGAAATTACGAGCAGTACTTC.

The chain links TRBV5-6 to TRBJ2-5, with TRBD1 matching over 7 bases. Germline-derived CDR1 and CDR2 are SGHDT and YYEEEE. The junction had 6 bases not matched to a gene; V was cut back by 0 bases and J by 7 bases. This CDR3 spans 14 amino acids. The CDR3 sequence: CASSLGQGPRTQYF. The CDR3, as DNA: TGTGCCAGCAGCTTGGGACAGGGCCCCCGGACCCAGTACTTC.

The chain carries TRBV5-1 and TRBJ1-2, with 9 bases identical to TRBD1. The CDR3 contains 14 residues. Germline loops: CDR1 SGHRS, CDR2 YFSETQ. V shed 4 bases and J 8 bases; nucleotides not matched to a gene: 9. CDR3 amino acids: CASSRPGTGFGYTF. The CDR3 nucleotides are TGCGCCAGCAGCCGCCCCGGGACAGGGTTCGGCTACACCTTC.